Shown below are 13 T cell receptor beta chains from a single sample sequenced in a study of CD8+CD57+ T cells in acquired aplastic anemia. Patients chosen for sequencing had CD8+CD57+ cells that had expanded, as shown by flow cytometry. The template used for profiling TCR beta VDJ and CDR3 was genomic DNA. Using its own MiXCR run on the reads, TCRdb lists one record per CDR3 protein. This sample has approximately 180,000 distinct CDR3 sequences, with around 60% found just once. Sequenced sample: sorted CD4+, CD8+, or CD8+CD57+ T cells (not recorded which) from PBMCs. The receptors were sampled from a human donor with aplastic anemia.

A word on this clonotype: At one end, the junction sequence differs from germline, possibly due to a read error. The chain couples TRBV12-5 to TRBJ1-1, with unresolved D. Germline lookup yields CDR1 LGHNT and CDR2 FRNRAP. This CDR3 comprises 11 residues. The CDR3 bases are TGCGCTAGTGGAGTGAACACTGAAGCTTTCTTT. Translation: CASGVNTEAFF.

This clonotype was seen at least ten times. The CDR3 region has the DNA TGCAGTGCTAAAAGCGGGGGGGAGGCAGATACGCAGTATTTT. Translating it yields CSAKSGGEADTQYF. This rearrangement joins TRBV20-1 to TRBJ2-3; 10 bases agree with TRBD2. After removal of 4 bases from V and 4 bases from J, the junction contained 5 bases not matched to a gene. CDR1 and CDR2 (germline): DFQATT, SNEGSKA (reference sequence). The CDR3 extends over 14 amino acids.

This clonotype was seen a handful of times. The chain links TRBV7-3 to TRBJ2-3; 13 bases map to TRBD2. V gave up 1 base and J gave up 4 bases; unmatched junction bases: 20. Germline CDR1 and CDR2: SGHTA and FQGTGA. The CDR3 is 22 residues long. CDR3 DNA sequence: TGTGCCAGCAGCTTAAGGGGCCCTGGACTAGCGGGGGATGCCCTGTTCCCAGATACGCAGTATTTT. Amino acids: CASSLRGPGLAGDALFPDTQYF.

The rearrangement uses TRBV10-1 and TRBJ2-7, with D perhaps matching TRBD2 (6 bases). From germline, CDR1 is WNHNN and CDR2 SYGVQD (reference sequence). The V gene lost 10 bases and the J gene lost 3 bases, with 25 bases spanning the gap. This CDR3 has 16 residues. The CDR3 reads CATPRRRGIPFYEQYF. The CDR3 region has the DNA TGCGCCACTCCTAGGCGACGGGGGATACCCTTCTACGAGCAGTACTTC.

J is TRBJ2-3 and V is TRBV12-3 or TRBV12-4, with 11 positions matching TRBD1. This CDR3 is built from 15 residues. Unmatched junction bases numbered 3, after V lost 4 bases and J lost 3 bases. CDR3 loop: CASSWDRGETDTQYF. The DNA of the CDR3 is TGTGCCAGCAGTTGGGACAGGGGGGAGACAGATACGCAGTATTTT.

This clonotype has ten or more counts. This chain uses TRBV4-1 with TRBJ2-7; 8 positions match TRBD1. J lost 2 bases, V lost 4 bases, and 7 bases had no gene match. CDR3 length equals 15 residues. Per germline, CDR1 MGHRA and CDR2 YSYEKL. CDR3 sequence (DNA): TGCGCCAGCAGCCTAGACAGGGGCTCTCCCTACGAGCAGTACTTC. This codes for CASSLDRGSPYEQYF.

This clonotype has a handful of counts. The V gene is TRBV2, the J gene TRBJ1-1, with D maybe TRBD1 (6 bases). V lost 4 bases and J lost 1, with 7 bases in between. Germline CDR1 SNHLY, CDR2 FYNNEI. The CDR3 length is 13 residues. CDR3 residues: CASSAGANTEAFF. CDR3 nucleotides: TGTGCCAGCAGTGCGGGGGCGAACACTGAAGCTTTCTTT. Together with reference TRBV2 and TRBJ1-1, the CDR3 gives the full variable domain: EPEVTQTPSHQVTQMGQEVILRCVPISNHLYFYWYRQILGQKVEFLVSFYNNEISEKSEIFDDQFSVERPDGSNFTLKIRSTKLEDSAMYFCASSAGANTEAFFGQGTRLTVV.

The DNA for the CDR3 is TGCAGTGTCGCCCAGGCCGACAGGGGACCGAATGAGCAGTTCTTC. It encodes CSVAQADRGPNEQFF. The gene calls are TRBV20-1 and TRBJ2-1, with 8 bases that match TRBD1. J lost 7 bases, V lost 7 bases, and 15 bases had no gene match. The CDR3 consists of 15 residues. Germline V gives CDR1 DFQATT, CDR2 SNEGSKA (reference sequence).

The rearrangement links TRBV7-9 to TRBJ2-7, with TRBD1 identical over 9 bases. The CDR3 spans 16 residues. Germline V gene lookup returns CDR1 SEHNR and CDR2 FQNEAQ (reference sequence). V trimming: 5 bases; J trimming: 6 bases; junction bases outside the gene matches: 14. CDR3 amino acids: CASSHRGTGSLREQYF. The CDR3 DNA reads as TGTGCCAGCAGCCACAGGGGGACAGGGAGCCTACGCGAGCAGTACTTC.

The J gene is TRBJ2-7, the V gene TRBV5-8, with no clear D. The CDR3 has 14 residues. V was pared by 6 bases and J by 2 bases, with 15 bases between. Germline V gene lookup returns CDR1 SGHTS and CDR2 YDEGEE. As DNA, the CDR3 is TGTGCCAGCAAGATGTCAGCGAATACCTACGAGCAGTACTTC. Amino acid sequence: CASKMSANTYEQYF.

The chain carries TRBV10-3 and TRBJ2-2; 8 bases are a match to TRBD2. V trimming: 0 bases; J trimming: 8 bases; junction bases outside the gene matches: 11. The CDR3 loop spans 17 amino acids. Germline CDR1 reads ENHRY; CDR2 reads SYGVKD. CDR3 region: CAISESSAGGRWGELFF. Written as DNA, the CDR3 is TGTGCCATCAGTGAGTCGTCGGCGGGGGGTCGATGGGGGGAGCTGTTTTTT.

At least ten counts were recorded for this clonotype. The chain is built from TRBV7-9 and TRBJ1-2; no clear D gene. This CDR3 has 12 residues. V lost 1 base and J 7 bases, leaving 7 bases between the germline ends. From germline, CDR1 is SEHNR and CDR2 FQNEAQ (reference sequence). CDR3 sequence: CASSLGAGGYTF. In DNA form, the CDR3 reads TGTGCCAGCAGCTTAGGGGCCGGTGGCTACACCTTC.

This clonotype was counted ten times or more. V and J are TRBV19 and TRBJ1-6; no clear D gene. The CDR3 loop spans 16 amino acids. V was shortened by 4 bases and J by 3 bases, with 13 bases between the two germline ends. Germline values: CDR1 LNHDA, CDR2 SQIVND (reference sequence). In nucleotides, the CDR3 is TGTGCCAGTAGTAACCCCAGACCAAACTATAATTCACCCCTCCACTTT. It yields the protein CASSNPRPNYNSPLHF.